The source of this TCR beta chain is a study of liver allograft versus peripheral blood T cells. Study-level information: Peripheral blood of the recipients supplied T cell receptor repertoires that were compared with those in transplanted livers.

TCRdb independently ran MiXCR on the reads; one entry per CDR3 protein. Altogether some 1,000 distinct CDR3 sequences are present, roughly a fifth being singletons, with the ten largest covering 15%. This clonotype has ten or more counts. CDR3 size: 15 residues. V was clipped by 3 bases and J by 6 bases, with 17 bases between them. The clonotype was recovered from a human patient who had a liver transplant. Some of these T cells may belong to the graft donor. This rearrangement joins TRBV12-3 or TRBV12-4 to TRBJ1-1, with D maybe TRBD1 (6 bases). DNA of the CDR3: TGTGCCAGCAGTTTGGGGGGGGGCGCGAAATCTGAAGCTTTCTTT. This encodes CASSLGGGAKSEAFF.